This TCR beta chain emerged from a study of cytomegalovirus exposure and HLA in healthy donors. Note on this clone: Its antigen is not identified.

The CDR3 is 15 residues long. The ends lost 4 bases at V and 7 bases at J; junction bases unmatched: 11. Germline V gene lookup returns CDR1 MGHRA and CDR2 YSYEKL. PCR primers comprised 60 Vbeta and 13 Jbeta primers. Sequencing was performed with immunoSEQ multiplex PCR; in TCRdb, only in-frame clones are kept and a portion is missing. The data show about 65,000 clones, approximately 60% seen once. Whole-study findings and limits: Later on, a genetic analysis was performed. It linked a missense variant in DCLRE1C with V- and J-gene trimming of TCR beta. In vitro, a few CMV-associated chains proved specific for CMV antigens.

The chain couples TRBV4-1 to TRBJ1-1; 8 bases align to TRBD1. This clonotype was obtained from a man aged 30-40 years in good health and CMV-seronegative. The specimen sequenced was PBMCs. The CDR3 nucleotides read TGCGCCAGCAGCCCCGGACCGGGACAGGAAAATGAAGCTTTCTTT. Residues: CASSPGPGQENEAFF.